One and the same sample provided the 11 T cell receptor beta chains below, sequenced in a study of T cell responses to AZD1222 COVID-19 vaccine. Assay used: immunoSEQ multiplex PCR; TCRdb lists only in-frame clones, some missing. The sample includes about 120,000 clones, roughly nine tenths of them seen just once. The input for sequencing was peripheral blood, taken 28 days after the second AZD1222 dose. These receptors were collected from an adult who received the AZD1222 COVID-19 vaccine.

With regard to this clone: Its ends do not fully match the called genes, so a read error is possible. J is TRBJ1-2 and V is TRBV6-5; maybe TRBD1 (5 bases). Germline values: CDR1 MNHEY, CDR2 SVGAGI. This CDR3 comprises 16 residues. CDR3 loop: CASSSGPGGSRYGYTF. The CDR3 DNA sequence: TGTGCCAGTAGTTCAGGTCCGGGGGGAAGTCGGTATGGCTACACCTTC.

The rearrangement joins TRBV5-5 to TRBJ2-1; TRBD1 aligns across 10 bases. Trimming cost V 2 bases and J 6 bases; bases outside gene matches: 14. The CDR3 length is 18 residues. CDR1 and CDR2 from the germline V gene are SGHKS and YYEKEE (reference sequence). This CDR3 is CASSLRLGQGRMGNEQFF. The DNA for the CDR3 is TGTGCCAGCAGCTTACGGCTGGGACAGGGGAGAATGGGCAATGAGCAGTTCTTC.

The chain's CDR3 is CASSRDRENYEQYF. In DNA form, the CDR3 reads TGTGCCAGTAGTAGGGACAGGGAGAACTACGAGCAGTACTTC. This chain uses TRBV19 with TRBJ2-7; 9 positions match TRBD1. V lost 4 bases and J lost 3; bases outside the gene matches: 4. CDR1 is LNHDA, CDR2 SQIVND, per germline (reference sequence). The length of the CDR3 is 14 residues.

The genes are TRBV20-1 and TRBJ2-5; 10 bases map to TRBD2. With 3 bases clipped from V and 4 bases from J, the junction kept 14 bases outside the gene matches. The CDR3 covers 17 residues. Germline CDR1 DFQATT, CDR2 SNEGSKA (reference sequence). CDR3 in DNA: TGCAGTGCTAGTTCAGCGGGGGGGCAAATTAGAGGAGAGACCCAGTACTTC. Residues: CSASSAGGQIRGETQYF.

The rearrangement joins TRBV29-1 to TRBJ1-1, with D hard to call. This CDR3 comprises 12 residues. The ends were cut back, 7 bases at V and 1 base at J, with 10 bases in the middle. Germline CDR1 SQVTM, CDR2 ANQGSEA. CDR3 sequence (DNA): TGCAGCGGTAGAGCAGCGAACACTGAAGCTTTCTTT. Translating gives CSGRAANTEAFF.

The chain is built from TRBV5-6 and TRBJ1-2; the match to TRBD1 covers 10 bases. The V segment lost 2 bases and the J segment 5 bases; nucleotides outside the gene matches: 9. Germline CDR1 is SGHDT and CDR2 is YYEEEE. The CDR3 is 16 amino acids. The CDR3 region is CASSFLGTGAEYGYTF. CDR3 nucleotides: TGTGCCAGCAGCTTCCTCGGGACAGGGGCAGAATATGGCTACACCTTC.

J is TRBJ2-7 and V is TRBV20-1; D remains unclear. The CDR3 totals 11 residues. Germline CDR1 is DFQATT and CDR2 is SNEGSKA (reference sequence). Trimming took 2 bases from V and 1 from J, leaving 3 bases between them. CDR3 coding DNA: TGCAGTGCTAGACGGTCCTACGAGCAGTACTTC. Protein: CSARRSYEQYF.

The rearrangement joins TRBV14 to TRBJ1-2; D unresolved. There are 12 residues in the CDR3. CDR1 SGHDN and CDR2 FVKESK come from the germline V gene. Trimming cost V 5 bases and J 9 bases, with 13 bases left between them. CDR3 in amino acids: CASSVTLGSYTF. The CDR3 DNA is TGTGCCAGCAGCGTTACCTTAGGTAGCTACACCTTC.

The CDR3 loop reads CASSDSPNNSPLHF. The CDR3 bases are TGTGCCAGCAGTGACAGCCCAAATAATTCACCCCTCCACTTT. The chain has TRBV6-1 and TRBJ1-6; no clear D gene. Germline-derived CDR1 and CDR2 are MNHNS and SASEGT. The CDR3 consists of 14 residues. V lost 3 bases and J lost 5, with 8 bases in between.

The V gene is TRBV5-4, the J gene TRBJ2-1; TRBD2 agrees at 9 bases. V was pared by 2 bases and J by 9 bases, with 12 bases of the junction left unmatched. CDR1 SGHNT and CDR2 YYREEE come from the germline V gene (reference sequence). The CDR3 totals 16 residues. CDR3 in DNA: TGTGCCAGCAGCTTTGGAGGCGGGGGGGTTATAGGTGAGCAGTTCTTC. As protein: CASSFGGGGVIGEQFF.

This chain connects TRBV28 to TRBJ1-3; D is undetermined. The germline V gene encodes CDR1 MDHEN and CDR2 SYDVKM. This CDR3 has 12 residues. Trimming removed 7 bases at V and 11 bases at J, with 15 bases between. The CDR3 bases are TGTGCCAGCACCGCGGCGGGCCTCCCCATATATTTT. Translated, it gives CASTAAGLPIYF.